This is a list of T cell receptor beta chains from one sample in a study of T cells in Graves' hyperthyroidism and ophthalmopathy. TCRdb re-called the multiplex PCR reads through MiXCR, storing one row per CDR3 protein. The sample contains approximately 400,000 distinct CDR3 sequences, about 14% of which appear only once. What was sequenced was blood. The receptor source for this set is a man in his fifties or sixties with Graves' ophthalmopathy. CDR3s include the opening cysteine and the closing phenylalanine or tryptophan. D genes are given only for firm matches. A row's size may be missing; if present it is once, few, many or a size class.

v_call: TRBV7-9; clone_size: many; j_call: TRBJ2-1; d_call: TRBD1; cdr3_length: 13; cdr3_aa: CASSVDRDNEQFF; cdr3_nt: TGTGCCAGCAGCGTGGACAGGGACAATGAGCAGTTCTTC
v_call: TRBV5-1; clone_size: many; j_call: TRBJ2-2; d_call: .; cdr3_length: 15; cdr3_aa: CASSPTDREGGELFF; cdr3_nt: TGCGCCAGCAGTCCGACGGACAGGGAGGGCGGGGAGCTGTTTTTT
v_call: TRBV3-1; clone_size: many; j_call: TRBJ2-7; d_call: TRBD2; cdr3_length: 15; cdr3_aa: CASSQFLAGEIEQYF; cdr3_nt: TGTGCCAGCAGCCAGTTTCTAGCGGGAGAGATCGAGCAGTACTTC
v_call: TRBV12-3/TRBV12-4; clone_size: few; j_call: TRBJ1-3; d_call: .; cdr3_length: 12; cdr3_aa: CASDDSGNTIYF; cdr3_nt: TGTGCCAGCGACGACTCTGGAAACACCATATATTTT
v_call: TRBV20-1; clone_size: many; j_call: TRBJ1-5; d_call: TRBD1; cdr3_length: 15; cdr3_aa: CSASGTGRGNQPQHF; cdr3_nt: TGCAGTGCTAGTGGGACAGGGAGGGGCAATCAGCCCCAGCATTTT
v_call: TRBV7-9; clone_size: many; j_call: TRBJ2-1; d_call: TRBD2; cdr3_length: 20; cdr3_aa: CASSHQMGLAGKSRGNEQFF; cdr3_nt: TGTGCCAGCAGCCACCAGATGGGACTAGCGGGTAAAAGCAGGGGCAATGAGCAGTTCTTC
v_call: TRBV18; clone_size: many; j_call: TRBJ2-1; d_call: .; cdr3_length: 11; cdr3_aa: CASSPRYEQFF; cdr3_nt: TGTGCCAGCTCACCCCGTTATGAGCAGTTCTTC
v_call: TRBV19; clone_size: .; j_call: TRBJ2-1; d_call: .; cdr3_length: 15; cdr3_aa: CASSISSGGYNEQFF; cdr3_nt: TGTGCCAGTAGTATAAGTTCCGGCGGATACAATGAGCAGTTCTTC
v_call: TRBV20-1; clone_size: many; j_call: TRBJ1-2; d_call: TRBD1; cdr3_length: 12; cdr3_aa: CSAVRGIDGYTF; cdr3_nt: TGCAGTGCTGTCAGGGGGATCGATGGCTACACCTTC
v_call: TRBV20-1; clone_size: few; j_call: TRBJ1-1; d_call: .; cdr3_length: 11; cdr3_aa: CSTPGGAEAFF; cdr3_nt: TGCAGTACCCCCGGGGGGGCAGAAGCTTTCTTT
v_call: TRBV20-1; clone_size: many; j_call: TRBJ2-3; d_call: .; cdr3_length: 15; cdr3_aa: CSARRAGGGTDTQYF; cdr3_nt: TGCAGTGCTAGAAGGGCGGGCGGGGGCACAGATACGCAGTATTTT
v_call: TRBV7-9; clone_size: many; j_call: TRBJ2-7; d_call: .; cdr3_length: 15; cdr3_aa: CASSPQRISSYEQYF; cdr3_nt: TGTGCCAGCAGCCCTCAACGGATAAGCTCCTACGAGCAGTACTTC
v_call: TRBV5-1; clone_size: few; j_call: TRBJ2-5; d_call: .; cdr3_length: 16; cdr3_aa: CASSLSGRSEGETQYF; cdr3_nt: TGCGCCAGCAGCTTGAGTGGCAGGTCGGAGGGAGAGACCCAGTACTTC
v_call: TRBV7-9; clone_size: .; j_call: TRBJ2-3; d_call: TRBD1; cdr3_length: 15; cdr3_aa: CASSSDRGSTDTQYF; cdr3_nt: TGTGCCAGCAGCTCCGACAGGGGTAGCACAGATACGCAGTATTTT